This T cell receptor (beta chain) was captured in a study of immune evolution from preneoplasia to lung adenocarcinoma. This clone was seen more than once but under ten times. The assay was immunoSEQ multiplex PCR, and TCRdb's table has in-frame clones only and misses some. This sample yields roughly 5,000 clones, of which more than 65% are seen a single time; 6.5% to 9.5% belongs to the top ten. Trimming took 0 bases from V and 5 from J, leaving 9 bases between them. The CDR3 consists of 14 residues. Per germline, CDR1 KGHSH and CDR2 LQKENI. This sequence joins TRBV18 and TRBJ2-3, with D possibly TRBD2 on 6 matching bases. This TCR derives from a person aged 55-80 years with lung adenocarcinoma. Source material: FFPE adjacent normal lung tissue. This CDR3 reads CASSPPTRRDTQYF. The CDR3 DNA sequence: TGTGCCAGCTCACCACCGACTAGACGAGATACGCAGTATTTT.